This T cell receptor (beta chain) was observed in a study of OX40 agonist ivuxolimab in advanced cancers. Overall study context: Three dose-escalation patients had partial responses: one with hepatocellular carcinoma and two with cutaneous melanoma. Study observations and caveats: Near-lowest levels of clonal expansion characterized partial responders at 0.1-3.0 mg/kg. On average, CD8+ T cells had more expanded clones than CD4+.

For this clone: Its target is not known.

TCRdb keeps only in-frame clones here, not all; method: immunoSEQ multiplex PCR. The table lists about 43,000 clones, approximately 90% of them singletons. This CDR3 has 16 residues. Germline-derived CDR1 and CDR2 are KGHSH and LQKENI. V was shortened by 3 bases and J by 0 bases, with 11 bases between the two germline ends. The specimen comprised CD4+ or CD8+ T cells sorted from blood, sampled in a trial of the OX40 agonist ivuxolimab. This chain uses TRBV18 with TRBJ2-2, with unresolved D. This sequence was found in an adult with an advanced solid tumor such as melanoma, head and neck, liver or kidney cancer. In DNA form, the CDR3 reads TGTGCCAGCTCACCTGCGGATACCGCGAACACCGGGGAGCTGTTTTTT. Translation gives CASSPADTANTGELFF.